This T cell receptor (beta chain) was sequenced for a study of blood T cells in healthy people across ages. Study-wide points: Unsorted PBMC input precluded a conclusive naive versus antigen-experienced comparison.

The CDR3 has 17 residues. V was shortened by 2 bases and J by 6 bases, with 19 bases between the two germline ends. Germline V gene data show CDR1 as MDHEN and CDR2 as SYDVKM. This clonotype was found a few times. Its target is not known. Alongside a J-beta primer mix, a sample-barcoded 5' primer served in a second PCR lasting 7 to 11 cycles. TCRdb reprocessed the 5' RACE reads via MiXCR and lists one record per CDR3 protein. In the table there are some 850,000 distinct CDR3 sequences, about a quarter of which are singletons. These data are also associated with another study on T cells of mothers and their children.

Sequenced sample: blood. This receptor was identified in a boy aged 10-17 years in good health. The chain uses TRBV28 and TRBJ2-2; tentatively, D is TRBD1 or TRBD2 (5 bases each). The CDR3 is CASSLPGEGPGAGELFF. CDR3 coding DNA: TGTGCCAGCAGTTTACCAGGCGAGGGACCGGGCGCCGGGGAGCTGTTTTTT.